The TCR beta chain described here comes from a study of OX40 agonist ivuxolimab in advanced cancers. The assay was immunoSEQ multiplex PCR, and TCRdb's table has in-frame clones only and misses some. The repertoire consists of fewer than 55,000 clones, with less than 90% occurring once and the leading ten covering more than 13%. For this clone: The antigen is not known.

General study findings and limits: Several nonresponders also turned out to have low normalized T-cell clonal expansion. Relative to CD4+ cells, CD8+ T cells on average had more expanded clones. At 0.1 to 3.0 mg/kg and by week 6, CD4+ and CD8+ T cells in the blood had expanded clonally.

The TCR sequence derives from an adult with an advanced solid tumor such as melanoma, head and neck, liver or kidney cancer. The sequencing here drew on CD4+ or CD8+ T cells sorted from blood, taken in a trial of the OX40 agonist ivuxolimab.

CDR3 DNA: TGTGCCAGCAGTCCGCCCGGGGTCGTCTATGGCTACACCTTC. Its protein is CASSPPGVVYGYTF. V gene TRBV27 combines with J gene TRBJ1-2; D is unresolved. Germline V gene lookup returns CDR1 MNHEY and CDR2 SMNVEV (reference sequence). The CDR3 is 14 amino acids. Trimming removed 5 bases at V and 4 bases at J, with 14 bases between.